The next 30 T cell receptor beta chains were all read from a single sample in a study of T-cell reconstitution after alpha-beta-depleted transplantation in children. Unique molecular identifiers were incorporated during preparation of the TCRbeta library. TCRdb independently ran MiXCR on the PCR reads; one entry per CDR3 protein. The table records more than 400,000 distinct CDR3 sequences, 43% of them present only once. This specimen consisted of PBMCs, obtained before TCRalphabeta/CD19-depleted stem cell transplant. These receptors were taken from a girl aged 2 to 9 with aplastic anemia, due to receive a stem cell transplant.

This clonotype was seen more than once but under ten times. The rearrangement joins TRBV20-1 to TRBJ1-4; TRBD1 matches 8 bases. The V gene end was trimmed by 2 bases and the J gene end by 8 bases; junction bases not matched to a gene: 4. The CDR3 is made up of 13 amino acids. Germline V gene lookup returns CDR1 DFQATT and CDR2 SNEGSKA (reference sequence). The CDR3 is CSARPRGHEKLFF. As DNA, the CDR3 is TGCAGTGCTAGACCCAGGGGGCACGAAAAACTGTTTTTT.

V and J are TRBV25-1 and TRBJ2-7; 8 positions agree with TRBD1. Germline CDR1 and CDR2: MGHDK and SYGVNS. CDR3 size: 15 residues. After removal of 5 bases from V and 1 base from J, the junction contained 7 bases not matched to a gene. This CDR3 is CASSRLGQASYEQYF. The CDR3 bases are TGTGCCAGCAGTCGTCTGGGACAGGCGTCCTACGAGCAGTACTTC.

This clonotype was seen at least ten times. The V call is TRBV20-1, the J call TRBJ2-5; D gene unclear. This CDR3 is built from 10 residues. V was pared by 5 bases and J by 4 bases, with 5 bases between. CDR1 is DFQATT, CDR2 SNEGSKA, per germline (reference sequence). The CDR3 reads CSALGETQYF. The CDR3 nucleotides are TGCAGTGCTTTGGGAGAGACCCAGTACTTC.

This clonotype was observed a few times. V and J are TRBV14 and TRBJ2-5, with TRBD1 matching over 7 bases. Germline V CDR1 and CDR2: SGHDN, FVKESK. Unmatched junction bases numbered 5, after V lost 5 bases and J lost 5 bases. This CDR3 has 13 amino acids. CDR3 loop: CASSRGGAETQYF. The CDR3 DNA sequence: TGTGCCAGCAGCAGAGGGGGCGCGGAGACCCAGTACTTC.

There are many counts of this clonotype. The V call is TRBV5-6, the J call TRBJ2-7; D ambiguous. V lost 4 bases to trimming and J lost 2 bases, with 22 bases between them. This CDR3 comprises 17 residues. CDR1 is SGHDT, CDR2 YYEEEE, per germline. CDR3 protein: CASSLPPDGFVPYEQYF. The CDR3 DNA follows: TGTGCCAGCAGCCTTCCCCCGGACGGGTTTGTCCCCTACGAGCAGTACTTC.

The V gene is TRBV25-1, the J gene TRBJ2-3, with TRBD1 matching over 7 bases. The CDR3 loop spans 15 amino acids. Unmatched junction bases numbered 6, after V lost 4 bases and J lost 2 bases. Germline V CDR1 and CDR2: MGHDK, SYGVNS. In nucleotides, the CDR3 is TGTGCCAGCAGTGTATCGGACAGGCCCACAGATACGCAGTATTTT. Translating it yields CASSVSDRPTDTQYF.

This clonotype was counted only a few times. This chain joins TRBV6-6 and TRBJ2-3; D is uncertain. V was clipped by 8 bases and J by 5 bases, with 5 bases between them. Germline CDR1 MNHNY, CDR2 SVGAGI (reference sequence). The CDR3 is 10 residues long. The CDR3 DNA is TGTGCCAGCCTAGGAGATACGCAGTATTTT. Its protein is CASLGDTQYF.

The chain combines TRBV2 with TRBJ2-3, with 8 positions matching TRBD2. Trimming cost V 10 bases and J 2 bases; bases outside gene matches: 5. The CDR3 sequence is 13 residues long. Germline V CDR1 and CDR2: SNHLY, FYNNEI. CDR3 region: CATSSGSTDTQYF. The CDR3 nucleotides are TGTGCCACTTCTAGCGGGTCCACAGATACGCAGTATTTT.

This clonotype turned up a few times. The V gene is TRBV7-6, the J gene TRBJ1-1, with 7 bases that match TRBD1. Germline CDR1 and CDR2: SGHVS and FNYEAQ. V gave up 4 bases and J gave up 0 bases; unmatched junction bases: 5. The CDR3 runs to 15 residues. CDR3 loop: CASSWGDRLNTEAFF. The CDR3 nucleotides are TGTGCCAGCAGCTGGGGGGACAGACTGAACACTGAAGCTTTCTTT.

This chain connects TRBV18 to TRBJ2-1; D ambiguous. CDR3 length: 14 residues. Looked up from germline, CDR1 is KGHSH and CDR2 is LQKENI. The V end lost 1 base, the J end lost 4 bases, and 8 bases lay between the germline ends. The CDR3: CASSPLTAYNEQFF. CDR3 coding DNA: TGTGCCAGCTCACCACTAACAGCGTACAATGAGCAGTTCTTC.

The rearrangement links TRBV5-1 to TRBJ2-1; no clear D. The V gene's germline CDR1 is SGHRS and CDR2 YFSETQ. Trimming left V 4 bases short and J 2 bases short, with 13 bases between. This CDR3 spans 15 amino acids. CDR3: CASSPMDPTYNEQFF. The DNA for the CDR3 is TGCGCCAGCAGCCCTATGGACCCGACCTACAATGAGCAGTTCTTC.

In its sample, this clonotype was seen many times. This sequence joins TRBV11-3 and TRBJ2-1; D remains unclear. The CDR3 totals 14 residues. V dropped 0 bases and J dropped 2 bases, with 5 bases sitting between them. Germline V gene lookup returns CDR1 SGHNT and CDR2 YENEEA. For the CDR3, the DNA is TGTGCCAGCAGCTTAGAAGGGACCTACAATGAGCAGTTCTTC. Translated: CASSLEGTYNEQFF.

The genes are TRBV10-3 and TRBJ2-7, with 8 positions matching TRBD1. The CDR3 sequence is 13 residues long. CDR1 is ENHRY and CDR2 is SYGVKD in the germline V gene. Losses at the gene ends were 4 bases for V and 5 bases for J; bases not matched to a gene: 4. The CDR3 region is CAISGTGWDEQYF. The CDR3, as DNA: TGTGCCATCAGTGGGACAGGGTGGGACGAGCAGTACTTC.

Only a few counts were recorded for this clonotype. The chain carries TRBV11-2 and TRBJ2-5; 8 nucleotides match TRBD1. The CDR3 length is 14 residues. CDR1 is SGHAT and CDR2 is FQNNGV in the germline V gene. V gave up 4 bases and J gave up 7 bases; unmatched junction bases: 8. The DNA of the CDR3 is TGTGCCAGCAGCTCTACGCAGGGGGCCGGGACCCAGTACTTC. This encodes CASSSTQGAGTQYF.

This clonotype was counted between two and nine times. This chain connects TRBV7-2 to TRBJ2-3; possibly TRBD2 for D (6 bases). This CDR3 is 15 amino acids long. Germline V gives CDR1 SGHTA, CDR2 FQGNSA. Trimming left V 5 bases short and J 14 bases short, with 26 bases between. DNA for the CDR3: TGTGCCAGCAGCCCCCAATCCAACCCGGCGGGAAACCGGTATTTT. It translates to CASSPQSNPAGNRYF.

The V and J genes are TRBV4-1 and TRBJ2-3; 7 bases match TRBD2. Per the germline V gene, CDR1 is MGHRA and CDR2 is YSYEKL. V trimming: 3 bases; J trimming: 5 bases; junction bases outside the gene matches: 8. This CDR3 has 15 residues. As DNA, the CDR3 is TGCGCCAGCAGCCAGGGGGAAGCGGGAATAGATACGCAGTATTTT. Its protein product is CASSQGEAGIDTQYF.

This clonotype appeared many times. The V and J genes are TRBV20-1 and TRBJ1-1, with a weak D call TRBD1 (6 bases). There are 16 residues in the CDR3. V was pared by 6 bases and J by 3 bases, with 23 bases between. Looked up from germline, CDR1 is DFQATT and CDR2 is SNEGSKA (reference sequence). CDR3 loop: CSARSTGAESDTEAFF. Here the CDR3 DNA reads TGCAGTGCGCGCTCAACGGGGGCCGAGTCGGACACTGAAGCTTTCTTT.

This clonotype has at least ten counts. The chain couples TRBV7-2 to TRBJ2-5; 7 nucleotides agree with TRBD2. With V trimmed by 4 bases and J by 6 bases, 11 bases remained unmatched. Per the germline V gene, CDR1 is SGHTA and CDR2 is FQGNSA. CDR3 length: 15 amino acids. The CDR3 bases are TGTGCCAGCAGCTCCCATAGCGGGCCCTCCCAGACCCAGTACTTC. Translating gives CASSSHSGPSQTQYF. The full variable domain, with the rest looked up from reference TRBV7-2 and TRBJ2-5, is GAGVSQSPSNKVTEKGKDVELRCDPISGHTALYWYRQSLGQGLEFLIYFQGNSAPDKSGLPSDRFSAERTGGSVSTLTIQRTQQEDSAVYLCASSSHSGPSQTQYFGPGTRLLVL.

This rearrangement joins TRBV20-1 to TRBJ2-3; 12 bases line up with TRBD2. The junction had 9 bases not matched to a gene; V was cut back by 1 base and J by 4 bases. The CDR3 consists of 17 residues. Germline V gene lookup returns CDR1 DFQATT and CDR2 SNEGSKA (reference sequence). The CDR3 sequence is CSARALRLAGDSDTQYF. In DNA form, the CDR3 reads TGCAGTGCTAGAGCCCTGCGACTAGCGGGAGATTCAGATACGCAGTATTTT.

CDR3 amino acids: CAWRGGAPGNTIYF. CDR3 in DNA: TGTGCCTGGAGGGGGGGGGCGCCAGGAAACACCATATATTTT. The chain employs TRBV30 and TRBJ1-3; D is possibly TRBD1 (6 bases). V lost 3 bases and J 4 bases, leaving 13 bases between the germline ends. There are 14 residues in the CDR3. Germline V gives CDR1 GTSNPN, CDR2 SVGIG (reference sequence).

The chain carries TRBV4-1 and TRBJ2-7, with 11 bases that match TRBD2. The CDR3 covers 16 residues. V was pared by 1 base and J by 0 bases, with 2 bases of the junction left unmatched. CDR1 is MGHRA, CDR2 YSYEKL, per germline. This chain's CDR3 is CASSQGGTSGSYEQYF. For the CDR3, the DNA is TGCGCCAGCAGCCAAGGGGGGACTAGCGGCTCCTACGAGCAGTACTTC.

The chain has TRBV5-1 and TRBJ2-3; no clear D gene. V shed 0 bases and J shed 2 bases, with 13 bases lying between them. From germline, CDR1 is SGHRS and CDR2 YFSETQ. CDR3 length: 16 residues. The CDR3 protein is CASSLDSQAPTDTQYF. CDR3 DNA sequence: TGCGCCAGCAGCTTGGACTCCCAAGCCCCCACAGATACGCAGTATTTT.

This chain joins TRBV4-1 and TRBJ2-7; D uncertain. Germline values: CDR1 MGHRA, CDR2 YSYEKL. Trimming removed 1 base from V and 3 bases from J, with 16 bases in between. The CDR3 extends over 16 amino acids. DNA for the CDR3: TGCGCCAGCAGCCAAGGGCCTAGTACAGAGTTCTACGAGCAGTACTTC. It specifies CASSQGPSTEFYEQYF.

The CDR3 protein is CASNYRGSYNEQFF. The CDR3 coding sequence is TGTGCCAGCAATTACAGGGGATCCTACAATGAGCAGTTCTTC. V is TRBV25-1 and J is TRBJ2-1; TRBD1 matches at 7 bases. Per the germline V gene, CDR1 is MGHDK and CDR2 is SYGVNS. V lost 7 bases and J lost 1; bases outside the gene matches: 4. The CDR3 spans 14 residues.

There are a few counts of this clonotype. This chain joins TRBV10-2 and TRBJ2-1; perhaps TRBD2 as D (6 bases). CDR1 is WSHSY and CDR2 is SAAADI in the germline V gene. The CDR3 is 15 amino acids. V was cut by 6 bases and J by 7 bases, with 19 bases left in between. The CDR3 protein is CASSAPGLARNEQFF. The CDR3 nucleotides are TGCGCCAGCAGCGCCCCGGGACTCGCTCGGAATGAGCAGTTCTTC.

The table lists this clonotype with many counts. The J gene is TRBJ2-5, the V gene TRBV6-1; D unclear. In germline, CDR1 is MNHNS, CDR2 SASEGT. This CDR3 has 12 amino acids. Trimming took 1 base from V and 7 from J, leaving 7 bases between them. DNA of the CDR3: TGTGCCAGCAGTGAAGATTCCTCGACCCAGTACTTC. This encodes CASSEDSSTQYF.

The table lists this clonotype with a few counts. V and J are TRBV7-6 and TRBJ2-3, with TRBD2 matching 8 bases. The V segment lost 5 bases and the J segment 4 bases; nucleotides outside the gene matches: 8. The CDR3 is made up of 15 amino acids. Germline V CDR1 and CDR2: SGHVS, FNYEAQ. CDR3 coding DNA: TGTGCCAGCAGCCGTCGAGCGGGAGAGGCAGATACGCAGTATTTT. It encodes CASSRRAGEADTQYF.

The V call is TRBV29-1, the J call TRBJ2-2; 8 bases align to TRBD1. Losses at the gene ends were 4 bases for V and 6 bases for J; bases not matched to a gene: 7. Germline assignment: CDR1 SQVTM and CDR2 ANQGSEA. The CDR3 length is 14 residues. The CDR3 is CSVARGREAGELFF. CDR3 coding DNA: TGCAGCGTTGCCAGGGGGCGAGAAGCCGGGGAGCTGTTTTTT.

J is TRBJ2-2 and V is TRBV12-3 or TRBV12-4, with 8 bases fitting TRBD1. The CDR3 has 13 amino acids. The J segment lost 5 bases and the V segment lost 11 bases, leaving 7 bases of the junction unmatched. The CDR3 spells CAASTGGTGELFF. For the CDR3, the DNA is TGTGCCGCATCAACAGGGGGAACCGGGGAGCTGTTTTTT.

The genes are TRBV6-1 and TRBJ2-7; 8 nucleotides align to TRBD1. The CDR3 contains 14 residues. Germline CDR1 reads MNHNS; CDR2 reads SASEGT. J was trimmed by 0 bases and V by 6 bases; bases with no gene match: 4. The CDR3 DNA sequence: TGTGCCAGCAGCCGGACAGGGTTCTCCTACGAGCAGTACTTC. Amino acids: CASSRTGFSYEQYF.